This T cell receptor (beta chain) was retrieved from a study of OX40 agonist ivuxolimab in advanced cancers. Across the whole study: Ivuxolimab, an antibody acting as an agonist of OX40 (CD134), was used to treat patients. Patient treatment consisted of intravenous ivuxolimab administration every 2 weeks at 0.01 to 10 mg/kg.

This CDR3 region has 11 residues. Trimming removed 4 bases at V and 12 bases at J, with 15 bases between. In germline, CDR1 is GTSNPN, CDR2 SVGIG (reference sequence). The table came from immunoSEQ multiplex PCR; TCRdb's copy has only in-frame clones and leaves some out. The table lists 60,000 or so clones, roughly 90% of them singletons, with around 20% in the top ten. Sampling of blood occurred at baseline, cycle 4 day 1, and cycle 7 day 1. The chain is built from TRBV30 and TRBJ1-1, with D unresolved. Sequenced material: CD4+ or CD8+ T cells sorted from blood, taken in a trial of the OX40 agonist ivuxolimab. The TCR originated in an adult with an advanced solid tumor such as melanoma, head and neck, liver or kidney cancer. In DNA, the CDR3 is TGTGCCTGGAACCTAAAAAGGGAGCCTTTCTTT. It translates to CAWNLKREPFF.